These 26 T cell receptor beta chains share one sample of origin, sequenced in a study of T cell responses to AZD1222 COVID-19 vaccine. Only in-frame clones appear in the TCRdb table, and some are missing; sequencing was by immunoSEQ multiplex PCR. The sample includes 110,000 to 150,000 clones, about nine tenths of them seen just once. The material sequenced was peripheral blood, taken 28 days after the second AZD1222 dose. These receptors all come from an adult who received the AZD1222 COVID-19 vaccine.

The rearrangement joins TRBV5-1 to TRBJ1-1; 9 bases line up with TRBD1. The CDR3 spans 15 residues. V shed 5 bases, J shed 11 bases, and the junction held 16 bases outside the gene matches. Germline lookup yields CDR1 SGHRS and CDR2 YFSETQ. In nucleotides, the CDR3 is TGCGCCAGCAGACCCCCGGAACAGGGGGCGTCTAGGGCTTTCTTT. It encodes CASRPPEQGASRAFF.

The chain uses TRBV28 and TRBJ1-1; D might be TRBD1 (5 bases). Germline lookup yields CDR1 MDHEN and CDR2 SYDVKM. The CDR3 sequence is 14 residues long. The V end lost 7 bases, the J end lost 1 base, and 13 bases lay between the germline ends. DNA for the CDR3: TGTGCCAGCACCCCTATCGGGGGGAACACTGAAGCTTTCTTT. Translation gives CASTPIGGNTEAFF. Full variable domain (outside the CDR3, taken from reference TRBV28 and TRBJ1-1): DVKVTQSSRYLVKRTGEKVFLECVQDMDHENMFWYRQDPGLGLRLIYFSYDVKMKEKGDIPEGYSVSREKKERFSLILESASTNQTSMYLCASTPIGGNTEAFFGQGTRLTVV.

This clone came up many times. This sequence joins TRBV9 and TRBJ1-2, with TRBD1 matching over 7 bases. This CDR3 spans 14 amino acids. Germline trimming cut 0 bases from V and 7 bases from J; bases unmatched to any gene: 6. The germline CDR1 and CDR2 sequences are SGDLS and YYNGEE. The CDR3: CASSVADRLSGYTF. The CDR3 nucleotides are TGTGCCAGCAGCGTAGCGGACAGGCTGTCTGGCTACACCTTC.

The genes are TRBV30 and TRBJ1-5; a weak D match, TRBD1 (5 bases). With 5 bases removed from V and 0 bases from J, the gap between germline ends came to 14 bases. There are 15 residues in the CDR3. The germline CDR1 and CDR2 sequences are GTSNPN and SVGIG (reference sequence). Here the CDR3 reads CAWGTGTISNQPQHF. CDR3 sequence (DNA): TGTGCCTGGGGGACCGGGACTATTAGCAATCAGCCCCAGCATTTT.

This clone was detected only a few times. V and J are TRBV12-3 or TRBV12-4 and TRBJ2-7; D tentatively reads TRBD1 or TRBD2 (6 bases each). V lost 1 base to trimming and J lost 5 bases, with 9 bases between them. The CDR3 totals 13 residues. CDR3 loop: CASSLDRGHEQYF. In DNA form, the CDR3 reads TGTGCCAGCAGTTTAGATCGGGGGCACGAGCAGTACTTC.

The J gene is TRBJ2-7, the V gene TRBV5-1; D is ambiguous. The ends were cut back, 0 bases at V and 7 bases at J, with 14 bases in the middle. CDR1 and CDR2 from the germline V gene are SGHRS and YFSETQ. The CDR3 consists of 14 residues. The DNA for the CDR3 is TGCGCCAGCAGCTTGGGCCAGGTTGATGGGGAGCAGTACTTC. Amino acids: CASSLGQVDGEQYF.

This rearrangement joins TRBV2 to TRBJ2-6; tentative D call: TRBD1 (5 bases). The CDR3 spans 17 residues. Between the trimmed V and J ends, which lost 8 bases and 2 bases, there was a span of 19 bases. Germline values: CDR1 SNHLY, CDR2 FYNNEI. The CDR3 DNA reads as TGTGCCAGCTGTCAGGGTTTGAGTGGTACTGGGGCCAACGTCCTGACTTTC. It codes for CASCQGLSGTGANVLTF. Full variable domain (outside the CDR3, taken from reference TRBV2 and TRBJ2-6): EPEVTQTPSHQVTQMGQEVILRCVPISNHLYFYWYRQILGQKVEFLVSFYNNEISEKSEIFDDQFSVERPDGSNFTLKIRSTKLEDSAMYFCASCQGLSGTGANVLTFGAGSRLTVL.

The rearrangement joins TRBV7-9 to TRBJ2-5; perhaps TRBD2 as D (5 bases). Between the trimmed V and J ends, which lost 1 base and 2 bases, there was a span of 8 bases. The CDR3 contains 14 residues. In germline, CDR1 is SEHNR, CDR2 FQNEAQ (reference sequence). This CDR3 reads CASSLGGFQETQYF. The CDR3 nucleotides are TGTGCCAGCAGCTTAGGAGGGTTTCAAGAGACCCAGTACTTC.

CDR3 sequence (DNA): TGCGCCAGCAGCGGCGGCGGGGCGGCTTTCTTT. Amino acid sequence: CASSGGGAAFF. The chain joins TRBV10-1 to TRBJ1-1; D might be TRBD1 (5 bases). The CDR3 consists of 11 residues. Germline CDR1 WNHNN, CDR2 SYGVQD (reference sequence). V gave up 6 bases and J gave up 11 bases, with 13 bases separating them.

The chain's CDR3 is CASSAGQGLRSGANVLTF. The CDR3 DNA is TGTGCCAGCAGCGCAGGACAGGGTTTGCGGTCTGGGGCCAACGTCCTGACTTTC. The rearrangement links TRBV9 to TRBJ2-6; 8 positions agree with TRBD1. Trimming at V came to 3 bases and at J to 1 base, leaving 9 bases not matched to a gene. The CDR3 runs 18 residues. Looked up from germline, CDR1 is SGDLS and CDR2 is YYNGEE.

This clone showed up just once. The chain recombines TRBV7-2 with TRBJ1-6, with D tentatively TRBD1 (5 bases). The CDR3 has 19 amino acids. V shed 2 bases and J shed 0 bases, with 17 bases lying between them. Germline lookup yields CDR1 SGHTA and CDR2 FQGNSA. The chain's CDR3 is CASSLLRGGSSSYNSPLHF. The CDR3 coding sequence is TGTGCCAGCAGCTTACTAAGGGGCGGTTCAAGCTCCTATAATTCACCCCTCCACTTT.

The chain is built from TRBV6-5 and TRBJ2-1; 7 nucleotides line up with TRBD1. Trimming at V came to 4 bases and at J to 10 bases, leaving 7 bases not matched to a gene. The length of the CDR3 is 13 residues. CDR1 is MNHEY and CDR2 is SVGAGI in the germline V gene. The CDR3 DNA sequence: TGTGCCAGCAGTTGGACAGGTGAAGGAGAGCAGTTCTTC. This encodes CASSWTGEGEQFF.

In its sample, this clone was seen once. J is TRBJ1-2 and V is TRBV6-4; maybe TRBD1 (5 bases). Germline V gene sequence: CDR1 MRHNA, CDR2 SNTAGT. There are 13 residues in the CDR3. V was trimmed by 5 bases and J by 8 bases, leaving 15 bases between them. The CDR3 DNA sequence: TGTGCCAGCAGTCGGGACCCCCGGCAAGGCTACACCTTC. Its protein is CASSRDPRQGYTF.

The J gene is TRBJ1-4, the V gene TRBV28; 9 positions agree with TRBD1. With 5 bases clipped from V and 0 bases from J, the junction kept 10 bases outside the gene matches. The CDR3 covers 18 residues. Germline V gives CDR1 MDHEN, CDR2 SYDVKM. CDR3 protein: CASSPGQGGGATNEKLFF. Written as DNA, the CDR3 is TGTGCCAGCAGTCCGGGACAGGGAGGGGGTGCAACTAATGAAAAACTGTTTTTT. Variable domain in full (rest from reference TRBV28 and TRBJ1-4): DVKVTQSSRYLVKRTGEKVFLECVQDMDHENMFWYRQDPGLGLRLIYFSYDVKMKEKGDIPEGYSVSREKKERFSLILESASTNQTSMYLCASSPGQGGGATNEKLFFGSGTQLSVL.

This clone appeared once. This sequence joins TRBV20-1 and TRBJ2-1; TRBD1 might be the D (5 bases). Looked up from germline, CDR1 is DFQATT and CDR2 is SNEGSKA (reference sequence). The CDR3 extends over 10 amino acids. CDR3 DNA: TGCAGGCATGACAGTAATGAGCAGTTCTTC. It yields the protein CRHDSNEQFF.

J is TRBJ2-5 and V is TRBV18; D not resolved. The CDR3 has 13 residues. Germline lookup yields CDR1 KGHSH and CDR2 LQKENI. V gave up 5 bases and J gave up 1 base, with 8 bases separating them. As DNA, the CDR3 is TGTGCCAGCTCAGTCCAGAGCCAAGAGACCCAGTACTTC. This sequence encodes CASSVQSQETQYF.

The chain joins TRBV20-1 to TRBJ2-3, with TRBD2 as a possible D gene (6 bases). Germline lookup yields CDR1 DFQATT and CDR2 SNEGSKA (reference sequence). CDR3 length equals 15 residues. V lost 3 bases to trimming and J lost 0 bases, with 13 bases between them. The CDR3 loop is CSASGRAGSTDTQYF. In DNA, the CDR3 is TGCAGTGCTAGTGGTCGAGCGGGCAGCACAGATACGCAGTATTTT.

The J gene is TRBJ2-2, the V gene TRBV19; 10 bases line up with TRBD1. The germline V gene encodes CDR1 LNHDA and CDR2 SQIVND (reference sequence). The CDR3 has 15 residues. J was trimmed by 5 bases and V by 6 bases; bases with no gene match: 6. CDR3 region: CASSRQGAPTGELFF. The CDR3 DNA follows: TGTGCCAGTAGCAGACAGGGGGCGCCGACCGGGGAGCTGTTTTTT.

CDR3 sequence: CASSLGGGGRFRGYTF. The DNA of the CDR3 is TGTGCCAGCAGTTTAGGCGGGGGCGGCCGTTTTAGAGGCTACACCTTC. The V call is TRBV28, the J call TRBJ1-2; TRBD1 might be the D (6 bases). Per the germline V gene, CDR1 is MDHEN and CDR2 is SYDVKM. The V and J ends lost 2 bases and 8 bases respectively, with 21 bases between them. There are 16 residues in the CDR3.

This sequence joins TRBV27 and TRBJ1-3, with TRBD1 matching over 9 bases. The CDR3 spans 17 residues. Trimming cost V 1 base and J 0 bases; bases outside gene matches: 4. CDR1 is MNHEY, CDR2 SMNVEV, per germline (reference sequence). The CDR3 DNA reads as TGTGCCAGCAGTTTATTGGGGACAGGGCACTCTGGAAACACCATATATTTT. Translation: CASSLLGTGHSGNTIYF.

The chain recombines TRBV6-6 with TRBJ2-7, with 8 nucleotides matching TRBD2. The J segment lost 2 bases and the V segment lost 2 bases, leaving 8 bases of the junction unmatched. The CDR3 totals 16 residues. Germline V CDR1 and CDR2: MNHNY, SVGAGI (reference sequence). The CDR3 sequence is CASSYPGTRGPYEQYF. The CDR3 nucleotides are TGTGCCAGCAGTTACCCCGGGACTAGGGGACCCTACGAGCAGTACTTC.

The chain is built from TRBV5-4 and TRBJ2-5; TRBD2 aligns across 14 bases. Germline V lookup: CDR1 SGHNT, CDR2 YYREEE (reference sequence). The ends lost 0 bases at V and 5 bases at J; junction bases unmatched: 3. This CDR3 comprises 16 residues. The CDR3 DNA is TGTGCCAGCAGCTTGGCGGGACTAGCGGGAGTGGAGACCCAGTACTTC. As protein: CASSLAGLAGVETQYF. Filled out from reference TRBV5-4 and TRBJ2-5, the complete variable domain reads ETGVTQSPTHLIKTRGQQVTLRCSSQSGHNTVSWYQQALGQGPQFIFQYYREEENGRGNFPPRFSGLQFPNYSSELNVNALELDDSALYLCASSLAGLAGVETQYFGPGTRLLVL.

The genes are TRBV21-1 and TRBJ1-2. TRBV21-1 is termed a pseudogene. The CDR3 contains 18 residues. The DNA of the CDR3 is TGTGCCAGCAGCCTCAAAGGTCCTTGGGGAAACGGCCGGCCCGGCTACACCTTC. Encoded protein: CASSLKGPWGNGRPGYTF.

CDR3 sequence: CASSHWGRGNTEAFF. In DNA, the CDR3 is TGTGCCAGCAGCCATTGGGGACGGGGGAACACTGAAGCTTTCTTT. J is TRBJ1-1 and V is TRBV3-1 (or the pseudogene TRBV3-2); a weak D match, TRBD1 (5 bases). Germline V lookup: CDR1 LGHDT, CDR2 YNNKEL (reference sequence). The CDR3 sequence is 15 residues long. Trimming removed 3 bases from V and 1 base from J, with 12 bases in between.

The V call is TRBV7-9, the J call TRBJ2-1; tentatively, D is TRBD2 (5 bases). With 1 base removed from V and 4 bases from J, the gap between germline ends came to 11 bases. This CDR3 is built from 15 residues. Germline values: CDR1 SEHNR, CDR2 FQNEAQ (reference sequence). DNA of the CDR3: TGTGCCAGCAGCTTAGGAGCGGTCACTTACAATGAGCAGTTCTTC. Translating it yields CASSLGAVTYNEQFF.

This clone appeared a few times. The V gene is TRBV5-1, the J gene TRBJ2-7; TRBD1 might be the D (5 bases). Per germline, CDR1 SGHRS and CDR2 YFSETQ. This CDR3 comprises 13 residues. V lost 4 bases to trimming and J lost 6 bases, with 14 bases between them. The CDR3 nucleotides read TGCGCCAGCAGCCCTGCGACAGAACGCGAGCAGTACTTC. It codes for CASSPATEREQYF.